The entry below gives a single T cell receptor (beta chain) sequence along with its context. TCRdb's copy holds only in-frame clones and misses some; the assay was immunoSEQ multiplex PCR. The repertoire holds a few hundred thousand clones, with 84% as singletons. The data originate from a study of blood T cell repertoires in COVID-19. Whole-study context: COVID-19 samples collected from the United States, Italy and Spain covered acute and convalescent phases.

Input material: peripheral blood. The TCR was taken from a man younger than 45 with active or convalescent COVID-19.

The CDR3 sequence is CASSRESPGELFF. The CDR3 DNA reads as TGCGCCAGCAGCCGCGAGAGCCCCGGGGAGCTGTTTTTT. V gene TRBV10-1 combines with J gene TRBJ2-2; D remains ambiguous. The germline V gene encodes CDR1 WNHNN and CDR2 SYGVQD (reference sequence). The CDR3 spans 13 residues. V was shortened by 6 bases and J by 6 bases, with 11 bases between the two germline ends.